The TCR beta chain described here comes from a study of blood T cell repertoires in COVID-19. Study-level information: COVID-19 samples from acute and convalescent phases originated in the United States, Italy and Spain. PBMCs, B-cell-depleted T cells, or T cells provided the cDNA or gDNA that made up the material.

In the study's own analysis: Amplification from reference gene primers served as the basis for estimated nucleated cell counts. Sequencing was performed with immunoSEQ multiplex PCR; in TCRdb, only in-frame clones are kept and a portion is missing. V and J calls and clone size are those listed in that table; D and trimming were worked out from the DNA. The table shows about 270,000 clones, with more than 80% occurring only once. Participants spanned ages about 18 to 95 years and resided in about 24 US areas. The CDR3 loop spans 13 amino acids. The V gene lost 4 bases and the J gene lost 6 bases, with 12 bases spanning the gap. The V gene's germline CDR1 is SEHNR and CDR2 FQNEAQ (reference sequence).

The chain links TRBV7-9 to TRBJ1-2; D is unresolved. The origin of this receptor is a woman aged 30 to 39 with acute COVID-19. Sequencing was done on a sample of PBMCs or T cells enriched from blood (not recorded which). The CDR3 sequence is CASSSGDLNGYTF. CDR3 in DNA: TGTGCCAGCAGCTCCGGGGATCTGAATGGCTACACCTTC.